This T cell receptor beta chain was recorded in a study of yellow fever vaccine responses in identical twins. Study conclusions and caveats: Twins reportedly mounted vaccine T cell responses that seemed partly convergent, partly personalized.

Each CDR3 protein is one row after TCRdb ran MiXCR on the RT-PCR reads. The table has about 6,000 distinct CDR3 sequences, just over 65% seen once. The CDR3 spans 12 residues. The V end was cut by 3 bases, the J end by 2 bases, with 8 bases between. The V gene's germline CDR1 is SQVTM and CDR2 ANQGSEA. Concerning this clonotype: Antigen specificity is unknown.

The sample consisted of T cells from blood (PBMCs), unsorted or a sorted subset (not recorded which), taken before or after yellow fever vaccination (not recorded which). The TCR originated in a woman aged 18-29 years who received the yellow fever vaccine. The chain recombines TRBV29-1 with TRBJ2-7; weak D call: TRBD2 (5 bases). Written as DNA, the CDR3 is TGCAGCGTTGAGGAGGAAACCTACGAGCAGTACTTC. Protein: CSVEEETYEQYF.